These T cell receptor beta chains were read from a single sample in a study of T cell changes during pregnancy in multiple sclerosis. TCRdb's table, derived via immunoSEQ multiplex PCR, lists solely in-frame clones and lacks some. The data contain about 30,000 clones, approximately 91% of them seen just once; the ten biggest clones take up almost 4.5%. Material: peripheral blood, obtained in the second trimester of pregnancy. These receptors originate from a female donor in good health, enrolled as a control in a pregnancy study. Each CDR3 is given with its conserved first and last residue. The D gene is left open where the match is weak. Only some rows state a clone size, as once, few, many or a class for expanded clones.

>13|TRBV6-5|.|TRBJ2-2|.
CASSQSAAGELFF
TGTGCCAGCAGCCAAAGCGCCGCCGGGGAGCTGTTTTTT
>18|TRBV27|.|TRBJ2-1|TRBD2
CASSLSPPSGRVRNEQFF
TGTGCCAGCAGTTTATCCCCCCCCAGCGGGAGAGTCAGGAATGAGCAGTTCTTC
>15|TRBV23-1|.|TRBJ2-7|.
CASSRGRASSYEQYF
TGCGCCAGCAGTCGGGGGCGGGCCAGCTCCTACGAGCAGTACTTC
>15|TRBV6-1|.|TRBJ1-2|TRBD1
CAGGTVRGPNYGYTF
TGTGCCGGCGGTACAGTCAGGGGGCCTAACTATGGCTACACCTTC
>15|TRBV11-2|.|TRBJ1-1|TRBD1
CASSSLRGTNTEAFF
TGTGCCAGCAGCTCCCTCAGGGGGACGAACACTGAAGCTTTCTTT
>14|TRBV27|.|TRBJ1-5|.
CASHRAYSNQPQHF
TGTGCCAGCCACAGGGCCTATAGCAATCAGCCCCAGCATTTT
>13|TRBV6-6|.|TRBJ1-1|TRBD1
CASSSGGGTEAFF
TGTGCCAGCAGCTCAGGGGGCGGCACTGAAGCTTTCTTT
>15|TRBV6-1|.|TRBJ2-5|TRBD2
CASSEESSGAETQYF
TGTGCCAGCAGTGAAGAGAGTAGCGGGGCGGAGACCCAGTACTTC
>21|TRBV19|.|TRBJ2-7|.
CASGASGTVILAGYPDYEQYF
TGTGCCAGCGGGGCGTCCGGGACAGTGATCCTAGCGGGTTATCCCGACTACGAGCAGTACTTC
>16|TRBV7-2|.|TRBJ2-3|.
CASSFGGSGNADTQYF
TGTGCCAGCAGCTTCGGGGGCAGCGGGAACGCAGATACGCAGTATTTT
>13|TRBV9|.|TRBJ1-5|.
CASSYEGDQPQHF
TGTGCCAGCAGCTATGAGGGGGATCAGCCCCAGCATTTT
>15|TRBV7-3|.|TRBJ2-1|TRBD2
CASSRSGGAGNEQFF
TGTGCCAGCAGCCGGAGCGGGGGGGCCGGCAATGAGCAGTTCTTC
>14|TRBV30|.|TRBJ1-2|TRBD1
CAWRGGTDLYGYTF
TGTGCCTGGAGGGGCGGGACAGACCTCTATGGCTACACCTTC
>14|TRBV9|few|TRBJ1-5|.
CASSVGGNNQPQHF
TGTGCCAGCAGCGTAGGAGGGAACAATCAGCCCCAGCATTTT
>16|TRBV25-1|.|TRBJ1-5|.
CASSETGVSSNQPQHF
TGTGCCAGCAGTGAAACAGGTGTCAGTAGCAATCAGCCCCAGCATTTT
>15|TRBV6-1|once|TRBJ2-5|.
CASKGTSTSQETQYF
TGTGCCAGCAAGGGGACATCGACCTCCCAAGAGACCCAGTACTTC
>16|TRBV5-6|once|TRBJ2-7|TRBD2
CASNDAGREFWNEQYF
TGTGCCAGCAATGACGCTGGGCGGGAGTTTTGGAACGAGCAGTACTTC
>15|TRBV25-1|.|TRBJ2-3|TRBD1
CASRGGRGAVDTQYF
TGTGCCAGCAGAGGGGGCAGGGGCGCAGTGGATACGCAGTATTTT
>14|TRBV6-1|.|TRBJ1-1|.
CASTTTSKGGEAFF
TGTGCCAGCACCACCACCTCAAAGGGGGGGGAAGCTTTCTTT
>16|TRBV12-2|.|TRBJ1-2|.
CASRLGAEGGGYGYTF
TGTGCAAGTCGCTTAGGTGCCGAGGGAGGCGGCTATGGCTACACCTTC
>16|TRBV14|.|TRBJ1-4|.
CASSQVRQNRGGKLFF
TGTGCCAGCAGCCAAGTACGGCAGAACCGAGGAGGAAAACTGTTTTTT
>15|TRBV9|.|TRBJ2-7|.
CASSPWGERKDEQYF
TGTGCCAGCAGCCCCTGGGGGGAGAGAAAAGACGAGCAGTACTTC
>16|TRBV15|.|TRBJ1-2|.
CATSRDLQGGGYGYTF
TGTGCCACCAGCAGAGATCTTCAGGGAGGGGGCTATGGCTACACCTTC
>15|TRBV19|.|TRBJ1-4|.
CASRRAGRTNEKLFF
TGTGCCAGTCGTAGGGCGGGGAGAACTAATGAAAAACTGTTTTTT
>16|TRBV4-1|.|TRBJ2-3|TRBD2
CASSHPSGGAIDTQYF
TGCGCCAGCAGCCATCCTAGCGGGGGGGCTATAGATACGCAGTATTTT
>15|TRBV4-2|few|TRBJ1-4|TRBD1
CASSQAQGDDEKLFF
TGTGCCAGCAGCCAGGCACAGGGGGACGATGAAAAACTGTTTTTT
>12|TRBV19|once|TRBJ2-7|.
CASSLRTREQYF
TGTGCCAGTAGTCTCCGGACACGCGAGCAGTACTTC
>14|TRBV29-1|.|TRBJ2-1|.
CSVGETGIRGEQFF
TGCAGCGTTGGGGAAACAGGGATTCGGGGTGAGCAGTTCTTC
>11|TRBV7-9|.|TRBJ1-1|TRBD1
CASSLQGGAFF
TGTGCCAGCAGCTTACAGGGGGGTGCTTTCTTT
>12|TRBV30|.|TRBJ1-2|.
CAWSVQNYGYTF
TGTGCCTGGAGTGTACAAAACTATGGCTACACCTTC
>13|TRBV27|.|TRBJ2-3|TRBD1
CASRTGGTDTQYF
TGTGCCAGCCGGACAGGGGGCACAGATACGCAGTATTTT
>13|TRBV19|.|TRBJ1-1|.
CASTPGGRTEAFF
TGTGCCAGTACCCCAGGAGGTCGCACTGAAGCTTTCTTT
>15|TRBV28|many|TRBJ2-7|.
CASSRTAGRANEQYF
TGTGCCAGCAGCCGTACGGCAGGCAGGGCCAACGAGCAGTACTTC
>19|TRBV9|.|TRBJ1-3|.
CASSPNGVGLTPSGNTIYF
TGTGCCAGCAGCCCAAACGGGGTAGGGCTTACGCCCTCTGGAAACACCATATATTTT
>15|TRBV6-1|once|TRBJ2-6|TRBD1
CASGGQGTGANVLTF
TGTGCCAGTGGGGGACAGGGGACGGGGGCCAACGTCCTGACTTTC
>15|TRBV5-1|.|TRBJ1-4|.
CASSLGGISNEKLFF
TGCGCCAGCAGCTTGGGCGGGATATCTAATGAAAAACTGTTTTTT
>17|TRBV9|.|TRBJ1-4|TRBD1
CASSVGNPTGGGEKLFF
TGTGCCAGCAGCGTAGGAAACCCTACAGGGGGCGGAGAAAAACTGTTTTTT
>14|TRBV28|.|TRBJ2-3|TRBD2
CATGEGTLRDTQYF
TGTGCCACCGGGGAGGGGACCCTTCGGGATACGCAGTATTTT
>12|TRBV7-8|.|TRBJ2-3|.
CASSFELDTQYF
TGTGCCAGCAGCTTCGAGTTGGATACGCAGTATTTT
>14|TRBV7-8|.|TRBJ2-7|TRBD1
CASSLGGTGPEQYF
TGTGCCAGCAGCTTAGGAGGGACAGGGCCCGAGCAGTACTTC
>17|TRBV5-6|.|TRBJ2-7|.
CASSLFTGPQSSYEQYF
TGTGCCAGCAGCCTATTCACAGGGCCCCAGAGCTCCTACGAGCAGTACTTC
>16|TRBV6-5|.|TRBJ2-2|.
CASSYVGRGNTGELFF
TGTGCCAGCAGTTATGTAGGACGGGGAAACACCGGGGAGCTGTTTTTT
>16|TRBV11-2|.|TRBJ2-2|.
CASSLRWDLNTGELFF
TGTGCCAGCAGCCTGCGTTGGGACTTAAACACCGGGGAGCTGTTTTTT
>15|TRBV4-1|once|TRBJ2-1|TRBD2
CASSPGLAGEGGQFF
TGCGCCAGCAGCCCCGGACTAGCGGGAGAGGGTGGGCAGTTCTTC
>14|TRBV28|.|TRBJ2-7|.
CASSLGLATSEQYF
TGTGCCAGCAGTTTAGGGCTAGCCACTAGCGAGCAGTACTTC